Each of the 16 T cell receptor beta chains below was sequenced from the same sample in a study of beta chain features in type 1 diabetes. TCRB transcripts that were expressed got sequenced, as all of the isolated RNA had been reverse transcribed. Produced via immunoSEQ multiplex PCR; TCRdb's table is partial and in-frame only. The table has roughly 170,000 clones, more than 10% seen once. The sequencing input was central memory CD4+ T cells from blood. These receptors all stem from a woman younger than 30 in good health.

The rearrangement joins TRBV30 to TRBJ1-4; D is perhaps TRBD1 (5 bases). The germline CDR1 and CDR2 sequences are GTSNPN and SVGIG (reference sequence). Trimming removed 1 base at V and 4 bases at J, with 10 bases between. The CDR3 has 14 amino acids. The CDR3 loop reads CAWSATGDNEKLFF. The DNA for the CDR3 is TGTGCCTGGAGTGCAACGGGGGATAATGAAAAACTGTTTTTT. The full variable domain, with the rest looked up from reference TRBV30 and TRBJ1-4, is SQTIHQWPATLVQPVGSPLSLECTVEGTSNPNLYWYRQAAGRGLQLLFYSVGIGQISSEVPQNLSASRPQDRQFILSSKKLLLSDSGFYLCAWSATGDNEKLFFGSGTQLSVL.

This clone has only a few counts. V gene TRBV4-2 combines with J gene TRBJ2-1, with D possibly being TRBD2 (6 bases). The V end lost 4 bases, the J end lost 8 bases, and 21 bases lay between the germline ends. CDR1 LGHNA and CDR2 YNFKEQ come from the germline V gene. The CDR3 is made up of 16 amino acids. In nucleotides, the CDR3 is TGTGCCAGCAGCCCCCACCCAGCGGGTGGATGGGATGAGCAGTTCTTC. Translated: CASSPHPAGGWDEQFF.

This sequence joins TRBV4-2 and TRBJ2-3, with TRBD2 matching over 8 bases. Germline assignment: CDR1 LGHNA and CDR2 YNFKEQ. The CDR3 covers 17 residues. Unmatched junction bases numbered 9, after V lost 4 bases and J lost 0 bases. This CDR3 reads CASSPPFSGTSTDTQYF. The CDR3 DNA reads TGTGCCAGCAGCCCCCCCTTTAGCGGGACTAGCACAGATACGCAGTATTTT.

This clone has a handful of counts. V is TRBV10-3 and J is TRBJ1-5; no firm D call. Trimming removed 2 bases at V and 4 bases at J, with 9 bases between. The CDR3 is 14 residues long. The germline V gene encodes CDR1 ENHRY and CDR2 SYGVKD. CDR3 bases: TGTGCCATCAGTGAGATCCAAAATAATCAGCCCCAGCATTTT. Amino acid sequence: CAISEIQNNQPQHF.

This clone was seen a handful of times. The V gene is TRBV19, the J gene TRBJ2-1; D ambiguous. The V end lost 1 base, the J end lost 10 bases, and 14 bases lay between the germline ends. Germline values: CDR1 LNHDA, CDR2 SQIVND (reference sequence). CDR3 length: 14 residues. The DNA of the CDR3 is TGTGCCAGTAGTATAGGCACAGTGGTGGGCGAGCAGTTCTTC. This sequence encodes CASSIGTVVGEQFF.

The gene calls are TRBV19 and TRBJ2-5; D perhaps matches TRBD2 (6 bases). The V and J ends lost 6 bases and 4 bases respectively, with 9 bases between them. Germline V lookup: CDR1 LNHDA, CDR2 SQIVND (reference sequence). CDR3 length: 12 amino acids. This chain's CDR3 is CASSPGGETQYF. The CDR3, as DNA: TGTGCCAGTAGCCCCGGGGGAGAGACCCAGTACTTC.

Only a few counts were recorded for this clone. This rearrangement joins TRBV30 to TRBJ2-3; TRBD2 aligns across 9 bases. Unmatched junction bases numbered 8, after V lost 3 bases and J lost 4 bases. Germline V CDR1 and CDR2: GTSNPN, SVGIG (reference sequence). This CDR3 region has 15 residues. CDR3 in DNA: TGTGCCTGGAGGCCGGGACTAGCTGCGGCAGATACGCAGTATTTT. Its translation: CAWRPGLAAADTQYF. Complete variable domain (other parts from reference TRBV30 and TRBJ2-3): SQTIHQWPATLVQPVGSPLSLECTVEGTSNPNLYWYRQAAGRGLQLLFYSVGIGQISSEVPQNLSASRPQDRQFILSSKKLLLSDSGFYLCAWRPGLAAADTQYFGPGTRLTVL.

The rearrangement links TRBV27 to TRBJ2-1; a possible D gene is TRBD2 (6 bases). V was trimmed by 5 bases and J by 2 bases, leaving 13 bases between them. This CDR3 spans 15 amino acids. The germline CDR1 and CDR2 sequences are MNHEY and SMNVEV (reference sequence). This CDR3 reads CASSGVGLPYNEQFF. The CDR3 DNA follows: TGTGCCAGCAGTGGAGTGGGACTCCCCTACAATGAGCAGTTCTTC.

Written as DNA, the CDR3 is TGTGCCAGCAACGCCGGGACAGGGGGTCCTATCCAAGAGACCCAGTACTTC. This gives the protein CASNAGTGGPIQETQYF. This chain connects TRBV2 to TRBJ2-5, with 11 positions matching TRBD1. This CDR3 region has 17 residues. Losses at the gene ends were 7 bases for V and 1 base for J; bases not matched to a gene: 11. Looked up from germline, CDR1 is SNHLY and CDR2 is FYNNEI.

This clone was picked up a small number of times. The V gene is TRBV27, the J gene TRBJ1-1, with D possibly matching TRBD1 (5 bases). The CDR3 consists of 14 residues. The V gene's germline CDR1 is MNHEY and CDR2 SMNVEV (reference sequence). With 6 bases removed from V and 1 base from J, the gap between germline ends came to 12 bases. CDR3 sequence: CASRPQGTNTEAFF. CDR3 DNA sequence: TGTGCCAGCAGACCGCAGGGCACGAACACTGAAGCTTTCTTT.

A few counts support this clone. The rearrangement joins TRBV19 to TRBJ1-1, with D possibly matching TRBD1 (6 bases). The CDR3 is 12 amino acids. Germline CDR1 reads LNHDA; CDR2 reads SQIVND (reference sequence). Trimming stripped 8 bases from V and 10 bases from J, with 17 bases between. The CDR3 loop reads CASGNRVSGAFF. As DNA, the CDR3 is TGTGCCAGTGGAAACAGGGTCTCGGGAGCTTTCTTT.

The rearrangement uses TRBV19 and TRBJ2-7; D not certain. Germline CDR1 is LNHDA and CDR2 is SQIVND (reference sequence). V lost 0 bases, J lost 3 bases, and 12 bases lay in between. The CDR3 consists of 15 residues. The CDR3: CASSIEGAAYYEQYF. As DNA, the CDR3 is TGTGCCAGTAGTATAGAAGGCGCAGCGTACTACGAGCAGTACTTC.

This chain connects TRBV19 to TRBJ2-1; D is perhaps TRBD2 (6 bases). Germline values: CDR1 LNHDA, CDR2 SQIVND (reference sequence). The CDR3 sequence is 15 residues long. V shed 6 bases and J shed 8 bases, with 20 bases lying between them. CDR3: CASSAQPRGGDEQFF. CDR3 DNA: TGTGCCAGTAGCGCCCAGCCACGGGGCGGGGATGAGCAGTTCTTC. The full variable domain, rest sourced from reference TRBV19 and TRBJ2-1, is DGGITQSPKYLFRKEGQNVTLSCEQNLNHDAMYWYRQDPGQGLRLIYYSQIVNDFQKGDIAEGYSVSREKKESFPLTVTSAQKNPTAFYLCASSAQPRGGDEQFFGPGTRLTVL.

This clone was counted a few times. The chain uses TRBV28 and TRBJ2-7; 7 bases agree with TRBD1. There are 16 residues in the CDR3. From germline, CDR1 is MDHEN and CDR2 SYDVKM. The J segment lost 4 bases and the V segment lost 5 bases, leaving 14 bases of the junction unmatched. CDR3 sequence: CASSPVGGQEKYEQYF. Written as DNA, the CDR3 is TGTGCCAGCAGTCCGGTTGGCGGACAGGAGAAATACGAGCAGTACTTC.

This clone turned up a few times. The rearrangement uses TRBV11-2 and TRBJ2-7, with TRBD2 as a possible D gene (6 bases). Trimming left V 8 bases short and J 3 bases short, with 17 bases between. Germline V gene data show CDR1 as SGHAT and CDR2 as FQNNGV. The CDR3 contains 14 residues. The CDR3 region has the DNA TGTGCCAGCCGTCCAGCGGGTGCCTACTACGAGCAGTACTTC. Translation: CASRPAGAYYEQYF.

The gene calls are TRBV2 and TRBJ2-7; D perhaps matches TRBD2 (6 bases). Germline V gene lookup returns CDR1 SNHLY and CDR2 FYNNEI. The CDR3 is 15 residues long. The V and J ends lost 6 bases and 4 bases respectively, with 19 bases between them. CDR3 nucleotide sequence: TGTGCCAGCAGCCTCTACTCCGGGACTGTTTACGAGCAGTACTTC. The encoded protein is CASSLYSGTVYEQYF.